This T cell receptor (beta chain) was sequenced in a study of blood T cell repertoires in COVID-19. Study details: Some COVID-19 samples were acute and others convalescent; all came from the United States, Italy and Spain. From T cells, B-cell-depleted T cells, or PBMCs came the material, which was cDNA or gDNA.

CDR1 is SGHKS, CDR2 YYEKEE, per germline (reference sequence). This CDR3 comprises 18 residues. V lost 0 bases, J lost 3 bases, and 10 bases stayed unmatched. The sample holds one count of this clone. In the original analysis: By means of reference gene primer amplification, nucleated cell counts were estimated. TCRdb's copy holds only in-frame clones and misses some; the assay was immunoSEQ multiplex PCR. The D gene and trimming were derived from the DNA, and the V and J assignments and clone size from that table. The sample records some 200,000 clones, around 88% being singletons. V is TRBV5-5 and J is TRBJ1-5, with TRBD1 matching over 9 bases. The sequence came from a man aged 18 to 35 with active or convalescent COVID-19. The material sequenced was peripheral blood. CDR3 sequence reads: CASSLEPSGQGNNQPQHF. Here the CDR3 DNA reads TGTGCCAGCAGCTTGGAACCAAGCGGACAGGGGAACAATCAGCCCCAGCATTTT.